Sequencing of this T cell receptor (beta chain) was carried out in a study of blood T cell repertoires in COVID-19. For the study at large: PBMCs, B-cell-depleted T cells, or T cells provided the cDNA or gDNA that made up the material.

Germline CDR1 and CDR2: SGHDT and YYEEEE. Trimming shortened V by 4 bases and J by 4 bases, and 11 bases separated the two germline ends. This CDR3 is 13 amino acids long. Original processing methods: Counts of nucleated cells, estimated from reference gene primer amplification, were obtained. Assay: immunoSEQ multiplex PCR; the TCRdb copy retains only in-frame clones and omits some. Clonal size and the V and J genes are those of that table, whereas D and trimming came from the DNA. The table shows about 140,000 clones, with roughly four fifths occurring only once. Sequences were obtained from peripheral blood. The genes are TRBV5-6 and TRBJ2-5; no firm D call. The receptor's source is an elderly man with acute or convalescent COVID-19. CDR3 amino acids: CASSPDGGETQYF. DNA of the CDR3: TGTGCCAGCAGCCCCGATGGCGGAGAGACCCAGTACTTC. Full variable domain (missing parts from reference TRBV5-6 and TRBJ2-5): DAGVTQSPTHLIKTRGQQVTLRCSPKSGHDTVSWYQQALGQGPQFIFQYYEEEERQRGNFPDRFSGHQFPNYSSELNVNALLLGDSALYLCASSPDGGETQYFGPGTRLLVL.